The 22 T cell receptor beta chains in this list originate from one sample, sequenced in a study of T cells in Graves' hyperthyroidism and ophthalmopathy. Amplified TCR beta CDR3 regions came from RNA transcripts. The primer set for the first-round RT-PCR of the TCR CDR3 was HTBI. TCRdb reanalysed the multiplex PCR reads using MiXCR and keeps one entry per CDR3 protein. The profile shows around 390,000 distinct CDR3 sequences, about 14% of them singletons. The specimen sequenced was blood. These receptors all come from a woman aged 30 to 39 with Graves' ophthalmopathy.

About this clonotype itself: Germline and junction disagree at one end, which may indicate a read error. The V gene is TRBV27, the J gene TRBJ1-4; TRBD1 aligns across 7 bases. The CDR3 sequence is 15 residues long. CDR1 is MNHEY, CDR2 SMNVEV, per germline (reference sequence). The CDR3 reads CVSSVQGIINEKLFF. As DNA, the CDR3 is TGTGTCAGCAGTGTACAGGGGATAATTAATGAAAAACTGTTTTTT.

This clonotype occurred many times. This chain joins TRBV24-1 and TRBJ2-2; no definite D call. Looked up from germline, CDR1 is KGHDR and CDR2 is SFDVKD. Trimming shortened V by 5 bases and J by 2 bases, and 8 bases separated the two germline ends. The CDR3 consists of 14 residues. The CDR3 is CATSAPPNTGELFF. For the CDR3, the DNA is TGTGCCACCAGTGCCCCACCTAACACCGGGGAGCTGTTTTTT.

The V gene is TRBV6-2 or TRBV6-3, the J gene TRBJ1-1, with TRBD1 identical over 9 bases. In germline, CDR1 is MNHEY, CDR2 SVGEGT. The CDR3 sequence is 15 residues long. With V trimmed by 5 bases and J by 8 bases, 12 bases remained unmatched. The CDR3 DNA follows: TGTGCCAGCAGTCCCACGGGCGTGACAGGGGGGGAAGCTTTCTTT. This translates into CASSPTGVTGGEAFF.

This clonotype came up many times. The chain carries TRBV6-1 and TRBJ1-5; D gene unclear. Germline V gene lookup returns CDR1 MNHNS and CDR2 SASEGT. The CDR3 length is 15 residues. Trimming left V 3 bases short and J 9 bases short, with 18 bases between. As DNA, the CDR3 is TGTGCCAGCAGTGAGGAGGTAACCCAAGTAGTGCCCCAGCATTTT. Translating gives CASSEEVTQVVPQHF.

Points on this clonotype: A much larger clone differs from this one at a single base, so this may be a read error. The chain combines TRBV27 with TRBJ1-2; tentatively, D is TRBD1 (6 bases). Per the germline V gene, CDR1 is MNHEY and CDR2 is SMNVEV (reference sequence). The CDR3 loop spans 15 amino acids. In nucleotides, the CDR3 is TGTGCCAGCAGCCCACAGGGCCGACGCAACTGTGGCTACACCTTC. This gives the protein CASSPQGRRNCGYTF.

This clonotype was seen ten or more times. The chain uses TRBV29-1 and TRBJ1-2, with a possible D match to TRBD1 (5 bases). In germline, CDR1 is SQVTM, CDR2 ANQGSEA. Trimming cost V 2 bases and J 8 bases, with 18 bases left between them. The CDR3 consists of 14 residues. CDR3 protein: CSVESWGDGGGYTF. The CDR3 DNA reads as TGCAGCGTTGAATCATGGGGGGACGGAGGCGGCTACACCTTC.

This clonotype has more than one count but fewer than ten. This rearrangement joins TRBV29-1 to TRBJ2-5; 9 nucleotides match TRBD1. In germline, CDR1 is SQVTM, CDR2 ANQGSEA. This CDR3 is 13 amino acids long. The junction had 6 bases not matched to a gene; V was cut back by 6 bases and J by 4 bases. CDR3 region: CSVTGTGTETQYF. The CDR3, as DNA: TGCAGCGTAACCGGGACAGGGACAGAGACCCAGTACTTC. Full variable domain (outside the CDR3, taken from reference TRBV29-1 and TRBJ2-5): SAVISQKPSRDICQRGTSLTIQCQVDSQVTMMFWYRQQPGQSLTLIATANQGSEATYESGFVIDKFPISRPNLTFSTLTVSNMSPEDSSIYLCSVTGTGTETQYFGPGTRLLVL.

The rearrangement joins TRBV24-1 to TRBJ2-2, with unresolved D. Between the trimmed V and J ends, which lost 10 bases and 13 bases, there was a span of 6 bases. This CDR3 comprises 8 residues. Germline-derived CDR1 and CDR2 are KGHDR and SFDVKD. CDR3: CATSVLFF. The CDR3 DNA reads TGTGCCACAAGCGTGCTGTTTTTT.

This clonotype was counted ten times or more. The chain has TRBV7-9 and TRBJ2-1; 10 nucleotides match TRBD2. In germline, CDR1 is SEHNR, CDR2 FQNEAQ (reference sequence). Trimming at V came to 5 bases and at J to 4 bases, leaving 2 bases not matched to a gene. The CDR3 is 14 residues long. The CDR3 protein is CASSQLAGYNEQFF. The CDR3 nucleotides read TGTGCCAGCAGCCAACTAGCGGGGTACAATGAGCAGTTCTTC.

This clonotype was seen ten or more times. The chain couples TRBV7-8 to TRBJ1-5, with a possible D match to TRBD1 (6 bases). Per germline, CDR1 SGHVS and CDR2 FQNEAQ. This CDR3 region has 14 residues. Trimming shortened V by 6 bases and J by 7 bases, and 16 bases separated the two germline ends. The CDR3 region is CASSPTGSGQPQHF. DNA of the CDR3: TGTGCCAGCAGTCCAACAGGGTCCGGGCAGCCCCAGCATTTT.

The chain is built from TRBV9 and TRBJ2-1, with 7 bases lining up with TRBD1. This CDR3 has 13 residues. Germline V gene sequence: CDR1 SGDLS, CDR2 YYNGEE. J was trimmed by 12 bases and V by 4 bases; bases with no gene match: 10. CDR3 sequence: CASSSTDRPGQFF. The CDR3 DNA sequence: TGTGCCAGCAGCTCAACGGACAGGCCGGGGCAGTTCTTC.

This clonotype was observed at least ten times. The chain employs TRBV20-1 and TRBJ1-5; 10 positions agree with TRBD1. Germline-derived CDR1 and CDR2 are DFQATT and SNEGSKA (reference sequence). The CDR3 is 17 residues long. The junction had 10 bases not matched to a gene; V was cut back by 0 bases and J by 5 bases. The CDR3 spells CSARDGATGGGYQPQHF. CDR3 DNA: TGCAGTGCTAGAGACGGAGCGACAGGGGGCGGGTATCAGCCCCAGCATTTT.

This clonotype was found many times. V and J are TRBV27 and TRBJ1-5, with D uncertain. Germline V gene data show CDR1 as MNHEY and CDR2 as SMNVEV (reference sequence). With 3 bases removed from V and 3 bases from J, the gap between germline ends came to 15 bases. The CDR3 runs 16 residues. This chain's CDR3 is CASSFSGVGVNQPQHF. DNA for the CDR3: TGTGCCAGCAGTTTCTCGGGAGTAGGAGTCAATCAGCCCCAGCATTTT.

The V gene is TRBV20-1, the J gene TRBJ2-7; possibly TRBD1 for D (5 bases). In germline, CDR1 is DFQATT, CDR2 SNEGSKA (reference sequence). The germline V and J ends were trimmed by 3 bases and 4 bases, with 16 bases remaining between them. The CDR3 is 14 amino acids. Here the CDR3 reads CSASAQVSYYEQYF. CDR3 nucleotide sequence: TGCAGTGCTAGTGCACAGGTATCATATTACGAGCAGTACTTC.

Ten or more counts support this clonotype. The chain uses TRBV15 and TRBJ2-5, with 7 bases aligning to TRBD1. The ends lost 8 bases at V and 5 bases at J; junction bases unmatched: 14. The CDR3 length is 15 residues. The germline CDR1 and CDR2 sequences are LNHNV and YYDKDF (reference sequence). The CDR3 region is CATLPDRQLIETQYF. In DNA, the CDR3 is TGTGCCACCTTACCGGACAGGCAACTAATTGAGACCCAGTACTTC.

The sample holds many counts of this clonotype. The chain recombines TRBV7-2 with TRBJ1-2; TRBD1 agrees at 8 bases. J lost 6 bases, V lost 2 bases, and 5 bases had no gene match. The CDR3 contains 14 residues. Germline CDR1 reads SGHTA; CDR2 reads FQGNSA. CDR3 bases: TGTGCCAGCAGCTTAAACCAGGGGGCGAATGGCTACACCTTC. It specifies CASSLNQGANGYTF.

This clonotype was recorded at least ten times. The chain recombines TRBV20-1 with TRBJ1-3, with D perhaps matching TRBD1 (5 bases). CDR1 and CDR2 (germline): DFQATT, SNEGSKA (reference sequence). This CDR3 is 13 amino acids long. Deletions cut 6 bases from V and 2 bases from J, with 11 bases between. CDR3 DNA: TGCAGTGCCGGGGGACTCGCTGGAAACACCATATATTTT. Encoded protein: CSAGGLAGNTIYF.

This clonotype occurred many times. The chain combines TRBV20-1 with TRBJ1-6; D gene ambiguous. The CDR3 has 11 amino acids. V was clipped by 3 bases and J by 10 bases, with 7 bases between them. Germline loops: CDR1 DFQATT, CDR2 SNEGSKA (reference sequence). CDR3 nucleotides: TGCAGTGCTAGTTTTGGATCACCCCTCCACTTT. This codes for CSASFGSPLHF.

A remark on this clonotype: Since a much larger clone is just one base distant, this may be a read error. CDR3 nucleotide sequence: TGTGCCAGCTCCGCCGGGACCACACCTGAAAACACCATATATTTT. This encodes CASSAGTTPENTIYF. The chain combines TRBV3-1 with TRBJ1-3; D is perhaps TRBD1 (5 bases). CDR1 and CDR2 from the germline V gene are LGHDT and YNNKEL (reference sequence). The CDR3 spans 15 residues. Trimming cost V 8 bases and J 6 bases, with 20 bases left between them.

This clonotype was seen only a few times. The rearrangement links TRBV4-2 to TRBJ2-5; 7 positions match TRBD2. CDR1 is LGHNA, CDR2 YNFKEQ, per germline. V lost 3 bases to trimming and J lost 7 bases; unmatched junction nucleotides: 5. The CDR3 covers 13 residues. CDR3 sequence (DNA): TGTGCCAGCAGCCAGGGACTAACGGGGACCCAGTACTTC. This codes for CASSQGLTGTQYF.

This clonotype has just a few counts. This chain connects TRBV19 to TRBJ2-3, with TRBD2 identical over 8 bases. This CDR3 contains 17 residues. Germline loops: CDR1 LNHDA, CDR2 SQIVND (reference sequence). The V segment lost 8 bases and the J segment 0 bases; nucleotides outside the gene matches: 13. CDR3 bases: TGTGCCAGTGGCACTAGCGGAAACACTTTAAGCACAGATACGCAGTATTTT. Its translation: CASGTSGNTLSTDTQYF.

This clonotype was detected ten times or more. The chain employs TRBV13 and TRBJ1-4; D is unresolved. Trimming removed 5 bases from V and 3 bases from J, with 16 bases in between. CDR3 length: 16 residues. CDR1 PRHDT and CDR2 FYEKMQ come from the germline V gene (reference sequence). The CDR3 region is CASSQTKREPNEKLFF. The CDR3 DNA is TGTGCCAGCAGCCAAACCAAACGGGAGCCTAATGAAAAACTGTTTTTT.